This TCR beta chain is drawn from a study of HIV-infected patients and healthy controls. The CDR3 extends over 13 amino acids. In germline, CDR1 is SGHDN, CDR2 FVKESK. Trimming left V 1 base short and J 6 bases short, with 10 bases between. This clonotype was observed at least ten times. Reverse transcription used around 500 ng RNA and constant-region primers for alpha and beta. Using multiplexing indices, alpha and beta chain libraries were generated apart by chain-specific third strand synthesis. TCRdb re-called the 5' RACE reads with MiXCR, one entry per CDR3 protein. The profile shows 18,000 or so distinct CDR3 sequences, roughly a tenth of them singletons. Whole blood was used without fractionation, so all unsorted peripheral T cells were included. RNA came from 2.5 to 3 ml of peripheral blood.

The chain uses TRBV14 and TRBJ2-7; D not resolved. Specimen: blood. The TCR originated in an adult in good health. The CDR3 spells CASSQGQAREQYF. The CDR3 bases are TGTGCCAGCAGCCAAGGACAAGCCCGCGAGCAGTACTTC.